This is a list of T cell receptor beta chains from one sample in a study of T-cell memory formation after mild COVID-19. Using its own MiXCR run on the 5' RACE reads, TCRdb lists one record per CDR3 protein. Seen here are 300,000 to 350,000 distinct CDR3 sequences, 14% observed once, and the top ten hold around 20%. Material for sequencing was PBMCs or a T cell subset sorted from them (not recorded which). These receptors all come from a man in his late teens or twenties who had mild COVID-19 (a few samples of this study predate the infection). Cell type and time point are not known. Both conserved end residues are part of each CDR3. A D gene is named only where the DNA matches it firmly. Size tells how often a clone was seen (once, few, many) or the class of an expanded clone, and some rows leave it out.

abundance: .; v_gene: TRBV9; j_gene: TRBJ1-1; d_gene: .; CDR3aa: CASSALTGTQNTEAFF; CDR3nt: TGTGCCAGCAGCGCACTAACCGGGACACAGAACACTGAAGCTTTCTTT
abundance: .; v_gene: TRBV30; j_gene: TRBJ2-3; d_gene: .; CDR3aa: CAWSVGDTQYF; CDR3nt: TGTGCCTGGAGTGTCGGCGATACGCAGTATTTT
abundance: many; v_gene: TRBV15; j_gene: TRBJ2-6; d_gene: TRBD1; CDR3aa: CATATGGRGANVLTF; CDR3nt: TGTGCCACCGCGACAGGGGGCCGTGGGGCCAACGTCCTGACTTTC
abundance: .; v_gene: TRBV7-2; j_gene: TRBJ2-5; d_gene: .; CDR3aa: CASSLFGAETQYF; CDR3nt: TGTGCCAGCAGCTTATTTGGTGCAGAGACCCAGTACTTC
abundance: few; v_gene: TRBV6-4; j_gene: TRBJ2-6; d_gene: .; CDR3aa: CASTSRDGTGANVLTF; CDR3nt: TGTGCCAGCACTAGTCGGGACGGAACTGGGGCCAACGTCCTGACTTTC
abundance: .; v_gene: TRBV6-2/TRBV6-3; j_gene: TRBJ1-5; d_gene: .; CDR3aa: CASALMGGSVAQHF; CDR3nt: TGTGCCAGCGCCCTTATGGGGGGCTCGGTAGCCCAGCATTTT
abundance: few; v_gene: TRBV5-4; j_gene: TRBJ1-2; d_gene: TRBD1; CDR3aa: CASSTPGQGAGYGYTF; CDR3nt: TGTGCCAGCAGTACTCCGGGACAGGGGGCCGGTTATGGCTACACCTTC
abundance: few; v_gene: TRBV4-3; j_gene: TRBJ2-1; d_gene: .; CDR3aa: CASSQDPWGAVGGEQFF; CDR3nt: TGCGCCAGCAGCCAAGACCCGTGGGGGGCCGTCGGGGGTGAGCAGTTCTTC
abundance: few; v_gene: TRBV27; j_gene: TRBJ1-6; d_gene: .; CDR3aa: CASSFRPANSPLHF; CDR3nt: TGTGCCAGCAGTTTTCGTCCCGCTAATTCACCCCTCCACTTT
abundance: few; v_gene: TRBV20-1; j_gene: TRBJ2-3; d_gene: .; CDR3aa: CSATTVTDTQYF; CDR3nt: TGCAGTGCTACCACAGTAACAGATACGCAGTATTTT
abundance: few; v_gene: TRBV7-2; j_gene: TRBJ2-5; d_gene: TRBD2; CDR3aa: CASSPRGLGGETQYF; CDR3nt: TGTGCCAGCAGCCCAAGGGGACTAGGAGGAGAGACCCAGTACTTC
abundance: .; v_gene: TRBV20-1; j_gene: TRBJ1-2; d_gene: TRBD1; CDR3aa: CSASIGQGASGYTF; CDR3nt: TGCAGTGCTAGTATCGGACAGGGGGCTTCTGGCTACACCTTC
abundance: many; v_gene: TRBV7-2; j_gene: TRBJ1-1; d_gene: TRBD1; CDR3aa: CASSSQGGSGATFF; CDR3nt: TGTGCCAGCAGCTCGCAGGGGGGATCAGGAGCGACTTTCTTT
abundance: many; v_gene: TRBV4-1; j_gene: TRBJ2-4; d_gene: .; CDR3aa: CASSGVGNIQYF; CDR3nt: TGCGCCAGCAGCGGTGTTGGAAACATTCAGTACTTC
abundance: few; v_gene: TRBV29-1; j_gene: TRBJ2-1; d_gene: .; CDR3aa: CSPSWAHEQFF; CDR3nt: TGCAGCCCGTCCTGGGCACATGAGCAGTTCTTC
abundance: few; v_gene: TRBV20-1; j_gene: TRBJ2-5; d_gene: .; CDR3aa: CSARDGVLVGLETQYF; CDR3nt: TGCAGTGCTAGAGATGGGGTTCTAGTCGGTTTGGAGACCCAGTACTTC
abundance: many; v_gene: TRBV5-1; j_gene: TRBJ1-1; d_gene: .; CDR3aa: CASSDRLNTEAFF; CDR3nt: TGCGCCAGCAGTGACAGGCTGAACACTGAAGCTTTCTTT
abundance: .; v_gene: TRBV4-2; j_gene: TRBJ1-1; d_gene: .; CDR3aa: CASSQVRDTEAFF; CDR3nt: TGTGCCAGCAGCCAAGTTAGGGACACTGAAGCTTTCTTT
abundance: few; v_gene: TRBV15; j_gene: TRBJ1-2; d_gene: .; CDR3aa: CATSMIGVIGGYTF; CDR3nt: TGTGCCACCAGCATGATCGGGGTTATAGGTGGCTACACCTTC
abundance: once; v_gene: TRBV28; j_gene: TRBJ1-6; d_gene: .; CDR3aa: CASSRRDLRRGRSYNSPLHF; CDR3nt: TGTGCCAGCAGCCGACGGGACTTGAGGCGGGGGCGGTCCTATAATTCACCCCTCCACTTT
abundance: .; v_gene: TRBV4-2; j_gene: TRBJ2-5; d_gene: TRBD2; CDR3aa: CASSQVVAGGQETQYF; CDR3nt: TGTGCCAGCAGCCAAGTGGTGGCGGGGGGACAAGAGACCCAGTACTTC
abundance: few; v_gene: TRBV4-1; j_gene: TRBJ2-4; d_gene: .; CDR3aa: CASSQEFSTQNIQYF; CDR3nt: TGCGCCAGCAGCCAAGAGTTTTCAACGCAAAACATTCAGTACTTC
abundance: few; v_gene: TRBV9; j_gene: TRBJ2-2; d_gene: TRBD1; CDR3aa: CASSNTGGVTGELFF; CDR3nt: TGTGCCAGCAGCAACACAGGGGGCGTCACCGGGGAGCTGTTTTTT
abundance: .; v_gene: TRBV7-6; j_gene: TRBJ2-5; d_gene: .; CDR3aa: CASSTPGTRGTQYF; CDR3nt: TGTGCCAGCAGCACACCCGGGACAAGAGGAACCCAGTACTTC
abundance: many; v_gene: TRBV9; j_gene: TRBJ2-3; d_gene: .; CDR3aa: CASSAEKPGARITDTQYF; CDR3nt: TGTGCCAGCAGCGCCGAGAAGCCTGGGGCCCGAATCACAGATACGCAGTATTTT
abundance: .; v_gene: TRBV27; j_gene: TRBJ2-2; d_gene: .; CDR3aa: CASSYIVTGELFF; CDR3nt: TGTGCCAGCAGTTACATAGTTACCGGGGAGCTGTTTTTT
abundance: .; v_gene: TRBV12-3/TRBV12-4; j_gene: TRBJ2-1; d_gene: .; CDR3aa: CASSLQFQGFF; CDR3nt: TGTGCCAGCAGCCTACAATTCCAGGGGTTCTTC
abundance: .; v_gene: TRBV5-1; j_gene: TRBJ1-2; d_gene: .; CDR3aa: CASSLGDTARGYTF; CDR3nt: TGCGCCAGCAGCTTGGGGGACACAGCTCGGGGCTACACCTTC
abundance: .; v_gene: TRBV7-2; j_gene: TRBJ2-5; d_gene: .; CDR3aa: CASSLEASRAQYQETQYF; CDR3nt: TGTGCCAGCAGCTTAGAGGCGAGCCGGGCCCAGTACCAAGAGACCCAGTACTTC
abundance: .; v_gene: TRBV10-2; j_gene: TRBJ2-5; d_gene: .; CDR3aa: CASSEVVQETQYF; CDR3nt: TGCGCCAGCAGTGAGGTTGTTCAAGAGACCCAGTACTTC
abundance: many; v_gene: TRBV5-4; j_gene: TRBJ2-7; d_gene: TRBD2; CDR3aa: CASSIDGREQYF; CDR3nt: TGTGCCAGCAGCATCGACGGGAGGGAGCAGTACTTC
abundance: few; v_gene: TRBV6-2/TRBV6-3; j_gene: TRBJ1-1; d_gene: .; CDR3aa: CASIRDGNTEAFF; CDR3nt: TGTGCCAGCATCCGCGATGGGAACACTGAAGCTTTCTTT
abundance: few; v_gene: TRBV4-2; j_gene: TRBJ1-4; d_gene: .; CDR3aa: CASSQDGQSNEKLFF; CDR3nt: TGTGCCAGCAGCCAAGACGGACAGTCTAATGAAAAACTGTTTTTT
abundance: .; v_gene: TRBV4-1; j_gene: TRBJ2-3; d_gene: TRBD1; CDR3aa: CASSQGAGGQDTQYF; CDR3nt: TGCGCCAGCAGCCAAGGGGCAGGGGGCCAAGATACGCAGTATTTT
abundance: few; v_gene: TRBV20-1; j_gene: TRBJ2-4; d_gene: TRBD2; CDR3aa: CSARVAGVPNIQYF; CDR3nt: TGCAGTGCTAGAGTCGCGGGGGTCCCAAACATTCAGTACTTC